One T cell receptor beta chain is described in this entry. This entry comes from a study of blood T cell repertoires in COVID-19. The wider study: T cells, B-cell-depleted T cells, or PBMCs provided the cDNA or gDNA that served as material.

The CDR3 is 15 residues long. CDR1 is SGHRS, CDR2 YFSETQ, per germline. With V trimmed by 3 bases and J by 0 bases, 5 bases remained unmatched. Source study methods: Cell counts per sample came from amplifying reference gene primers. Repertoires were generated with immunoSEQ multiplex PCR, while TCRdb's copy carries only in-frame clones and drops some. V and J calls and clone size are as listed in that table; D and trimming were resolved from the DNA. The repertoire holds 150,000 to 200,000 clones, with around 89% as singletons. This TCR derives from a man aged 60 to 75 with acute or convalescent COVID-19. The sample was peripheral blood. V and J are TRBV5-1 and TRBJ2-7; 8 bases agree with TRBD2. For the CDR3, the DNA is TGCGCCAGCAGCTATACCGGGACTAGCTCCTACGAGCAGTACTTC. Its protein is CASSYTGTSSYEQYF.